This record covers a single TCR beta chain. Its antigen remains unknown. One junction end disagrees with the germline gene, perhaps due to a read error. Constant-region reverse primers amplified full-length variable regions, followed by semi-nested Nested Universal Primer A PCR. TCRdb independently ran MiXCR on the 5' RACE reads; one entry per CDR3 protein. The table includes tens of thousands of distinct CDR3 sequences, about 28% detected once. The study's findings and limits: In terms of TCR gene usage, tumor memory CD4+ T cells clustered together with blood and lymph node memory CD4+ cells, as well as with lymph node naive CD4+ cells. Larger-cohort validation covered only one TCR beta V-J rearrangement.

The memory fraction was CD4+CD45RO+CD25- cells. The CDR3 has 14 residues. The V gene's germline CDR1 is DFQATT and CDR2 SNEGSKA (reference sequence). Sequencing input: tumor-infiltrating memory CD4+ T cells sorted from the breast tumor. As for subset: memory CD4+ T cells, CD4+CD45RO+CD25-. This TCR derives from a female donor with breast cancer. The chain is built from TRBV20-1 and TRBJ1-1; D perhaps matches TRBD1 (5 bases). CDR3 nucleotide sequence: TGCAGTGCCCGTCGGGGGGGAATGAACGCTGAAGTTTTCTTT. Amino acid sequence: CSARRGGMNAEVFF.